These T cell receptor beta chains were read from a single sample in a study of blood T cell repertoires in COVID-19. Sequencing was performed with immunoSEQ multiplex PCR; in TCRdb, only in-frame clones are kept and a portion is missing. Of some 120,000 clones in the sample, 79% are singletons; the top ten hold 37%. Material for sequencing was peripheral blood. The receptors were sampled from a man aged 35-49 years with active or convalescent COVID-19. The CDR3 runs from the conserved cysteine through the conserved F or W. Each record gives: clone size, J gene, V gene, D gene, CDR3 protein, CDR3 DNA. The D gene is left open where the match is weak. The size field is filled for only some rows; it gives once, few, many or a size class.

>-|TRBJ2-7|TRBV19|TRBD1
CASSIGGTGAYEQYF
TGTGCCAGTAGTATCGGGGGGACAGGGGCTTACGAGCAGTACTTC
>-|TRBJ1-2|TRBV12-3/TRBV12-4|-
CASSLQGVGGYTF
TGTGCCAGCAGCTTACAAGGGGTCGGAGGCTACACCTTC
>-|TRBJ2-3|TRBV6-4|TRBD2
CASSPTSGGIPDTQYF
TGTGCCAGCAGTCCCACTAGCGGGGGGATCCCAGATACGCAGTATTTT
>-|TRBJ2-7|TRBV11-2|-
CASSPPDSVAYEQYF
TGTGCCAGCAGCCCGCCGGACTCGGTCGCTTACGAGCAGTACTTC
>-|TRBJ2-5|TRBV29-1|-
CSVEIIQAGETQYF
TGCAGCGTTGAAATTATACAGGCGGGGGAGACCCAGTACTTC
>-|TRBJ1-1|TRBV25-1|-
CASSELAGGAGNTEAFF
TGTGCCAGCAGTGAATTGGCGGGGGGCGCGGGGAACACTGAAGCTTTCTTT
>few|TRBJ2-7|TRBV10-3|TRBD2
CAISDLAGGLGSYEQYF
TGTGCCATCAGTGATCTGGCGGGAGGGCTGGGCTCCTACGAGCAGTACTTC
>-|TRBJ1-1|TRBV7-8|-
CASSLGWAKDTEAFF
TGTGCCAGCAGCTTAGGATGGGCTAAGGACACTGAAGCTTTCTTT
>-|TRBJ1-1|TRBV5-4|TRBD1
CASSSIRQGLNTEAFF
TGTGCCAGCAGCTCGATTAGACAGGGGTTGAACACTGAAGCTTTCTTT
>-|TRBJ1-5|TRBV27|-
CASSRTNSNQPQHF
TGTGCCAGCAGTCGGACTAATAGCAATCAGCCCCAGCATTTT
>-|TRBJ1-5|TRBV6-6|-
CASNPGGNQPQHF
TGTGCCAGCAACCCAGGGGGCAATCAGCCCCAGCATTTT
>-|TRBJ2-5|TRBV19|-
CASSISGETQYF
TGTGCCAGTTCTATATCCGGGGAGACCCAGTACTTC
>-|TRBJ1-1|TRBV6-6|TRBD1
CASSGGRQGEAEAFF
TGTGCCAGCAGTGGGGGGAGGCAGGGGGAAGCTGAAGCTTTCTTT
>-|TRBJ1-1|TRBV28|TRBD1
CASRTLDRGGTEAFF
TGTGCCAGCAGAACCCTCGACAGGGGCGGCACTGAAGCTTTCTTT
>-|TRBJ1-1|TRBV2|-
CASSVGLLNTEAFF
TGTGCCAGCAGTGTGGGACTTTTGAACACTGAAGCTTTCTTT
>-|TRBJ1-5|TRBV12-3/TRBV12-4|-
CASSVTGQPQHF
TGTGCCAGCAGTGTCACAGGTCAGCCCCAGCATTTT
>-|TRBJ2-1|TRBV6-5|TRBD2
CALTSGDRQEQFF
TGTGCCCTAACTAGCGGGGACCGACAGGAGCAGTTCTTC
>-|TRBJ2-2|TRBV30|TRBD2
CACSASGGHAELKSGELFF
TGTGCCTGTTCTGCCTCGGGGGGGCACGCAGAACTTAAGTCCGGGGAGCTGTTTTTT
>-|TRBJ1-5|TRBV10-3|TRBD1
CAISGDSSNQPQHF
TGTGCCATCTCCGGGGACAGTAGCAATCAGCCCCAGCATTTT
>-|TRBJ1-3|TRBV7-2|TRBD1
CASSNTGAGGNTIYF
TGTGCCAGCAGCAATACAGGGGCGGGCGGAAACACCATATATTTT
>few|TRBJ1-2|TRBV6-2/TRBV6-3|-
CASSPSTWGYTF
TGTGCCAGCAGCCCTTCAACATGGGGCTACACCTTC
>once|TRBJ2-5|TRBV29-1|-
CSVGERSGETQYF
TGCAGCGTTGGGGAGCGGAGTGGAGAGACCCAGTACTTC
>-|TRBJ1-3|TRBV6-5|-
CASSSDKEYPNTIYF
TGTGCCAGCAGTTCGGACAAGGAATACCCAAACACCATATATTTT
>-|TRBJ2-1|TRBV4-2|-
CASSPRDLSYNEQFF
TGTGCCAGCAGCCCCCGGGATCTCTCCTACAATGAGCAGTTCTTC
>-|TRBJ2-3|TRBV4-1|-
CASSPERARDPVDTQYF
TGCGCCAGCAGCCCTGAACGCGCGAGGGATCCGGTAGATACGCAGTATTTT
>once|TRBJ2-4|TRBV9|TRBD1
CASSVGGTGFENIQYF
TGTGCCAGCAGCGTAGGGGGGACAGGGTTTGAGAACATTCAGTACTTC
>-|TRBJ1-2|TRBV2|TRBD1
CASKTGESYGYTF
TGTGCCAGCAAGACAGGGGAGAGCTATGGCTACACCTTC
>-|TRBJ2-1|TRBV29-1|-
CSATEIGGEFF
TGCAGCGCCACGGAGATAGGGGGGGAGTTCTTC
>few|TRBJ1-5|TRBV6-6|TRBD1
CASDFIGQGNQPQHF
TGTGCCAGCGACTTCATAGGACAGGGCAATCAGCCCCAGCATTTT
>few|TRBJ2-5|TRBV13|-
CASSLGLGRETQYF
TGTGCCAGCAGCTTAGGCCTAGGGAGAGAGACCCAGTACTTC
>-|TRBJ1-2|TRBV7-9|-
CASSSDGGYGYTF
TGTGCCAGCAGCTCGGACGGGGGTTATGGCTACACCTTC
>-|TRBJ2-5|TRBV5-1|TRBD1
CASSPQGSGETQYF
TGCGCCAGCAGCCCACAGGGGAGCGGAGAGACCCAGTACTTC
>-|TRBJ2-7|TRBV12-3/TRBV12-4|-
CASSRPGIEQYF
TGTGCCAGCAGTCGACCGGGGATCGAGCAGTACTTC
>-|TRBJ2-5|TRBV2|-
CASSEARAVGETQYF
TGTGCCAGCAGTGAAGCGCGGGCGGTCGGAGAGACCCAGTACTTC
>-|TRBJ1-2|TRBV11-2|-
CASSPGGAGTYGYTF
TGTGCCAGCAGCCCCGGCGGGGCAGGGACCTATGGCTACACCTTC
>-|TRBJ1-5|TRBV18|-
CASSPLAVNQPQHF
TGTGCCAGCTCACCACTCGCAGTTAATCAGCCCCAGCATTTT
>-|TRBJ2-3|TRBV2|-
CASSGQGTDTQYF
TGTGCCAGCAGTGGACAGGGCACAGATACGCAGTATTTT
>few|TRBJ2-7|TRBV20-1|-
CSASDRGIEQYF
TGCAGTGCTAGTGATAGGGGCATCGAGCAGTACTTC
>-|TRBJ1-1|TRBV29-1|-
CSARTVAEAFF
TGCAGCGCCCGGACAGTTGCGGAAGCTTTCTTT
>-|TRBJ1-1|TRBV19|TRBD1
CASSAPGQGGTEAFF
TGTGCCAGTAGTGCCCCGGGACAGGGGGGCACTGAAGCTTTCTTT